This T cell receptor (beta chain) derives from a study of blood T cells in healthy people across ages. This CDR3 has 14 amino acids. Germline CDR1 ENHRY, CDR2 SYGVKD. The V end was cut by 8 bases, the J end by 0 bases, with 11 bases between. A second about 6 to 12 cycle PCR used barcoded and J-beta primers. The template-switch adaptor, which had 12 random nucleotides, put a tag on each cDNA molecule. TCRdb reanalysed the 5' RACE reads using MiXCR and keeps one entry per CDR3 protein. The sample carries 650,000 to 1,000,000 distinct CDR3 sequences, about 34% recorded once. This clonotype came up a few times.

The chain combines TRBV10-3 with TRBJ1-5, with D unresolved. This TCR was sampled from a man aged 18-30 years in good health. The sequenced sample was blood. The DNA of the CDR3 is TGTGCCATCGGGCAGAGCCATAGCAATCAGCCCCAGCATTTT. This gives the protein CAIGQSHSNQPQHF.